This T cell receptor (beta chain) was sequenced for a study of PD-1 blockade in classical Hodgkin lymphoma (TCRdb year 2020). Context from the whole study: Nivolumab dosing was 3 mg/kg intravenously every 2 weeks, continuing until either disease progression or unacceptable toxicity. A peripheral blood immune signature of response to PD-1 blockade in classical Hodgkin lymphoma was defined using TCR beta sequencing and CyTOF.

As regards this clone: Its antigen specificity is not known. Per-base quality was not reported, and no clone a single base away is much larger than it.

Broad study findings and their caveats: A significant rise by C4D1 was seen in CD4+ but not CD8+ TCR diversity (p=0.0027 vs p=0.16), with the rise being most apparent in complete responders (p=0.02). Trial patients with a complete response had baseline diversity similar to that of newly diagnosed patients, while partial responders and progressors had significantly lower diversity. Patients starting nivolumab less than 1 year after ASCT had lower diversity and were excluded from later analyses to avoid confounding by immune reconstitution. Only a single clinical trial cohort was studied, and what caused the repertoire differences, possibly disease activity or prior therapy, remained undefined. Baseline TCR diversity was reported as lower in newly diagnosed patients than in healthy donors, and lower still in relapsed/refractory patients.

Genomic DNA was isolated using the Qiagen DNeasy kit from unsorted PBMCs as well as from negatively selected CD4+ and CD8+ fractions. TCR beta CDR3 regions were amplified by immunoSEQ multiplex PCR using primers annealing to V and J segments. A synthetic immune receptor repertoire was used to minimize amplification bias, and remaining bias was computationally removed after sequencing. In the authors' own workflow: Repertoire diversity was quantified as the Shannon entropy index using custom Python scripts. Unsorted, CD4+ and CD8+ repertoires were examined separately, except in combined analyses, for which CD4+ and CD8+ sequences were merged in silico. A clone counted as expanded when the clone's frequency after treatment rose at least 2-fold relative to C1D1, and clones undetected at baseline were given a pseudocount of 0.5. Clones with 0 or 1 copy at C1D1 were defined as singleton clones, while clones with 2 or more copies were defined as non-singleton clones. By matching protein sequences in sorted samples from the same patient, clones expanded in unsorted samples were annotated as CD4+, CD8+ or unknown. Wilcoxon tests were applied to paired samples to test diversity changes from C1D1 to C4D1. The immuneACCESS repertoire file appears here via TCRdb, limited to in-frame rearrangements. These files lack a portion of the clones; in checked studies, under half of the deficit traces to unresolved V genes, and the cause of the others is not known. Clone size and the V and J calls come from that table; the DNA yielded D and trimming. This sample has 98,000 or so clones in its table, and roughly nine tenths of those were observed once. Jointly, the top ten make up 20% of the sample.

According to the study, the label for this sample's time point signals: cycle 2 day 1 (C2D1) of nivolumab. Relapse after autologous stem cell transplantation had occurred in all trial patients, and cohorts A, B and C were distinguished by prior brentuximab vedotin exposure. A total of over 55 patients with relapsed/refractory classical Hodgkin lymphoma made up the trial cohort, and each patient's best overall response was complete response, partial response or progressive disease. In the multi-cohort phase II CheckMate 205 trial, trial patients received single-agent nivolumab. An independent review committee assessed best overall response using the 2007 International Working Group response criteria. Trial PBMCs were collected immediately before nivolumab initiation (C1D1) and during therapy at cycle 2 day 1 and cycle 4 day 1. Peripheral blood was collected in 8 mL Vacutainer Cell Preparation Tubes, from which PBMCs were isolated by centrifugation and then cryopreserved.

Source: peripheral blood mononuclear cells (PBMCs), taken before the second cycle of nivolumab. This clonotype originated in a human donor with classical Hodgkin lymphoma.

Read as DNA, the sequence is TGTGCCAGCAGCTTGAGCGGACAGGGGGCTCTCAATGAGCAGTTCTTC. Translated, it reads CASSLSGQGALNEQFF. Recombination linked TRBV7-8 to TRBJ2-1, and TRBD1 matches 11 of the central bases. As encoded in the germline V gene, CDR1 is SGHVS while CDR2 is FQNEAQ. Ends trimmed: V by 3 bases, J by 6 bases; bases unmatched to a gene: 7. The CDR3 measures 16 amino acids from cysteine to phenylalanine. Only CDR3 DNA is held: 48 bases, read in frame from base 1.